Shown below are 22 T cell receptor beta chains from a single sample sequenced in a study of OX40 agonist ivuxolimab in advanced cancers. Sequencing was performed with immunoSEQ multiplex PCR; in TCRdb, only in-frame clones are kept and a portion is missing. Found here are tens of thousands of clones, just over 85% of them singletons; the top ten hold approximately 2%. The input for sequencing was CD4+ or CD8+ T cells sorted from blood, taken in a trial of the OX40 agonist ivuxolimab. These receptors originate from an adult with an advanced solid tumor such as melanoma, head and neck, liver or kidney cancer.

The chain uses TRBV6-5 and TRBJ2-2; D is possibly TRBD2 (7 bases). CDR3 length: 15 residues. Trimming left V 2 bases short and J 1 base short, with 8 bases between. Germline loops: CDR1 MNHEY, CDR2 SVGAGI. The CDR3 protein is CASSYRGGNTGELFF. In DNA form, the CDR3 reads TGTGCCAGCAGTTACAGGGGGGGGAACACCGGGGAGCTGTTTTTT.

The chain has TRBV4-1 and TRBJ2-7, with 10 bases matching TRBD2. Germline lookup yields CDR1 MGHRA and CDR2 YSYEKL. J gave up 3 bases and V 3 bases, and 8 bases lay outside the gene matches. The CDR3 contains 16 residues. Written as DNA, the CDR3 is TGCGCCAGCAGCCAGGGCAGGGCTAGCGGGGGCTACGAGCAGTACTTC. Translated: CASSQGRASGGYEQYF.

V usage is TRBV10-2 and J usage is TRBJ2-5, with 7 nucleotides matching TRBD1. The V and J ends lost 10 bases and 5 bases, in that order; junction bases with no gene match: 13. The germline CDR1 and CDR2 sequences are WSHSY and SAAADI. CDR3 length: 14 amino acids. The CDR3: CATSPGGGGETQYF. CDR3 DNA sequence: TGCGCCACCTCTCCAGGGGGTGGTGGGGAGACCCAGTACTTC.

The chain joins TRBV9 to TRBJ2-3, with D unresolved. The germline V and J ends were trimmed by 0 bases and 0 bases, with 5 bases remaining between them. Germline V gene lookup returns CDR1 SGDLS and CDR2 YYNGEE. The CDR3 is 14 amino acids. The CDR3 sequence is CASSVGPSTDTQYF. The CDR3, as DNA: TGTGCCAGCAGCGTAGGCCCTAGCACAGATACGCAGTATTTT. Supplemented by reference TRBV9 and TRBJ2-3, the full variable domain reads DSGVTQTPKHLITATGQRVTLRCSPRSGDLSVYWYQQSLDQGLQFLIQYYNGEERAKGNILERFSAQQFPDLHSELNLSSLELGDSALYFCASSVGPSTDTQYFGPGTRLTVL.

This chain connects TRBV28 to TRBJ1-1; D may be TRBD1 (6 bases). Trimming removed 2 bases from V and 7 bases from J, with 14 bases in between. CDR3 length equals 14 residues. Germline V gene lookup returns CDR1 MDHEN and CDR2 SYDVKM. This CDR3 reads CASSLANRVGEAFF. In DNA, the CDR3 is TGTGCCAGCAGTTTAGCGAACAGGGTCGGTGAAGCTTTCTTT.

CDR3 nucleotide sequence: TGTGCCTGGAGGCCCCGGGCCTCCTACGAGCAGTACTTC. Amino acids: CAWRPRASYEQYF. The gene calls are TRBV30 and TRBJ2-7; D gene unclear. The length of the CDR3 is 13 residues. The germline gives CDR1 GTSNPN, CDR2 SVGIG (reference sequence). V was trimmed by 3 bases and J by 0 bases, leaving 9 bases between them.

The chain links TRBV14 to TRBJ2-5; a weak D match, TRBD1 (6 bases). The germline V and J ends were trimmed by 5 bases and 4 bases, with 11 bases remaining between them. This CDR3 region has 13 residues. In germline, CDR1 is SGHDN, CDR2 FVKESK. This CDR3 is CASSNTGRETQYF. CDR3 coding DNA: TGTGCCAGCAGCAACACAGGGAGAGAGACCCAGTACTTC.

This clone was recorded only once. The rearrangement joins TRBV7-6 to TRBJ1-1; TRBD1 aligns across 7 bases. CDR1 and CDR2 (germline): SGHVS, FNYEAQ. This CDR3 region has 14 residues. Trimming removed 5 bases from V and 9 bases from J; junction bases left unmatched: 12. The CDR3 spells CASSKWDSVTQAFF. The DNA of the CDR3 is TGTGCCAGCAGCAAATGGGACAGCGTAACCCAAGCTTTCTTT.

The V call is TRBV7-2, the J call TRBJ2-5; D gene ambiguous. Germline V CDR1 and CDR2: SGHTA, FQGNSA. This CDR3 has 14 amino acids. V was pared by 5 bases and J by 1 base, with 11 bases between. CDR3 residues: CASSPHGFQETQYF. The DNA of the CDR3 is TGTGCCAGCAGCCCCCATGGTTTCCAAGAGACCCAGTACTTC.

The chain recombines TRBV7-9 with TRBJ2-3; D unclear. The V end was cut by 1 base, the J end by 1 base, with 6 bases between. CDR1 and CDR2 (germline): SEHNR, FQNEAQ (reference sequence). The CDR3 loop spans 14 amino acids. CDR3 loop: CASSLGSGTDTQYF. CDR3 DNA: TGTGCCAGCAGCTTAGGGAGCGGCACAGATACGCAGTATTTT.

CDR3 sequence: CASSSAGGYQETQYF. The CDR3, as DNA: TGTGCCAGCAGCTCAGCGGGGGGGTACCAAGAGACCCAGTACTTC. The chain has TRBV7-3 and TRBJ2-5; TRBD2 agrees at 10 bases. CDR3 length: 15 amino acids. Looked up from germline, CDR1 is SGHTA and CDR2 is FQGTGA. Germline trimming cut 4 bases from V and 0 bases from J; bases unmatched to any gene: 2. Full variable domain (remainder filled in from reference TRBV7-3 and TRBJ2-5): GAGVSQTPSNKVTEKGKYVELRCDPISGHTALYWYRQSLGQGPEFLIYFQGTGAADDSGLPNDRFFAVRPEGSVSTLKIQRTERGDSAVYLCASSSAGGYQETQYFGPGTRLLVL.

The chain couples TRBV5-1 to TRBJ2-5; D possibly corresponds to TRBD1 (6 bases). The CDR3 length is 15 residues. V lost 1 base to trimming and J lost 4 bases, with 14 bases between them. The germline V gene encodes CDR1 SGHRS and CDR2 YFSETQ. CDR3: CASSLFPGAGETQYF. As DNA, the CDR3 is TGCGCCAGCAGCTTGTTCCCAGGGGCCGGAGAGACCCAGTACTTC.

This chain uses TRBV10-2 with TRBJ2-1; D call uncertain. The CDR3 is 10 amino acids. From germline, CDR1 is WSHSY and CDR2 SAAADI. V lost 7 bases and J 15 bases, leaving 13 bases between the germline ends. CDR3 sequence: CASNRDAPFF. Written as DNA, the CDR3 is TGCGCCAGCAATCGTGACGCGCCGTTCTTC.

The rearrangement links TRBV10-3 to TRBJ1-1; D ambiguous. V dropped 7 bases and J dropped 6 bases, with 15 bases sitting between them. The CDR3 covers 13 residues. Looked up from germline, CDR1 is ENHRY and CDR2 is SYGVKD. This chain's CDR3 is CAITDTARAEAFF. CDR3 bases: TGTGCCATCACCGACACCGCGAGGGCTGAAGCTTTCTTT.

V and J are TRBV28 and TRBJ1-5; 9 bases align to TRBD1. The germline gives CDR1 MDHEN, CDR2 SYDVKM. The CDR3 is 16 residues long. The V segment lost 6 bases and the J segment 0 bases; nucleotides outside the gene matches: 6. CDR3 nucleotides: TGTGCCAGCAGCCTGACAGGGGGGTTTAGCAATCAGCCCCAGCATTTT. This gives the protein CASSLTGGFSNQPQHF.

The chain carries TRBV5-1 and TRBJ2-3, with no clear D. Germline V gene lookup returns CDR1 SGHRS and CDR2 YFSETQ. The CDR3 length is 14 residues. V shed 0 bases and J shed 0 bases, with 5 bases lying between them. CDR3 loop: CASSLGTSTDTQYF. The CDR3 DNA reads TGCGCCAGCAGCTTGGGTACTAGCACAGATACGCAGTATTTT.

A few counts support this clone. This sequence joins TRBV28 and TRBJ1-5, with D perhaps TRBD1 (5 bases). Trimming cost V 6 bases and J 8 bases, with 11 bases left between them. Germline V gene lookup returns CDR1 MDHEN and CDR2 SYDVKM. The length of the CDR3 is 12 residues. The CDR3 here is CASSRGNEPQHF. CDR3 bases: TGTGCCAGCAGCCGGGGGAATGAGCCCCAGCATTTT.

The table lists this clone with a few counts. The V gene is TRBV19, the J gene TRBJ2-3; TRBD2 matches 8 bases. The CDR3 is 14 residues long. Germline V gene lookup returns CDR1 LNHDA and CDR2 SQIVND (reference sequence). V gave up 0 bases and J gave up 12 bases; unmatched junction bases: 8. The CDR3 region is CASSIDLAGGAQYF. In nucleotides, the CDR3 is TGTGCCAGTAGTATAGATCTAGCCGGGGGGGCCCAGTATTTT. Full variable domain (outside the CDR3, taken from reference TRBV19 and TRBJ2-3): DGGITQSPKYLFRKEGQNVTLSCEQNLNHDAMYWYRQDPGQGLRLIYYSQIVNDFQKGDIAEGYSVSREKKESFPLTVTSAQKNPTAFYLCASSIDLAGGAQYFGPGTRLTVL.

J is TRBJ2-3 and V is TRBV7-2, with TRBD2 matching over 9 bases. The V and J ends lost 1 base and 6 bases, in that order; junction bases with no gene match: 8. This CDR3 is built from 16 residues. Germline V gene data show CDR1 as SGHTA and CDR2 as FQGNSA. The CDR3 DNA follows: TGTGCCAGCAGCTTAGTGGCTAGCGGGGTAGGGGATACGCAGTATTTT. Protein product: CASSLVASGVGDTQYF.

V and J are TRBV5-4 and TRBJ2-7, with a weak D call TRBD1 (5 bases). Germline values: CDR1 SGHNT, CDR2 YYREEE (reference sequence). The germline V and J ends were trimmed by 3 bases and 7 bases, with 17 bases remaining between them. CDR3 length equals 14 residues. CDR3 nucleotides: TGTGCCAGCAGCTATCAGGGCGGCCCCCCAGAGCAGTACTTC. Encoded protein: CASSYQGGPPEQYF. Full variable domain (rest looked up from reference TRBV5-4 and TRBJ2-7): ETGVTQSPTHLIKTRGQQVTLRCSSQSGHNTVSWYQQALGQGPQFIFQYYREEENGRGNFPPRFSGLQFPNYSSELNVNALELDDSALYLCASSYQGGPPEQYFGPGTRLTVT.

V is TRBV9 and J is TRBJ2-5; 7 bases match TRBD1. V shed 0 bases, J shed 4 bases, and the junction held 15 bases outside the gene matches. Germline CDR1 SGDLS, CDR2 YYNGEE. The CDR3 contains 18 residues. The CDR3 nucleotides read TGTGCCAGCAGCGTAGATCCCCACAGAATCGCAGGGGGAGAGACCCAGTACTTC. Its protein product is CASSVDPHRIAGGETQYF. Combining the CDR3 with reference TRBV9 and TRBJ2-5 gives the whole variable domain DSGVTQTPKHLITATGQRVTLRCSPRSGDLSVYWYQQSLDQGLQFLIQYYNGEERAKGNILERFSAQQFPDLHSELNLSSLELGDSALYFCASSVDPHRIAGGETQYFGPGTRLLVL.

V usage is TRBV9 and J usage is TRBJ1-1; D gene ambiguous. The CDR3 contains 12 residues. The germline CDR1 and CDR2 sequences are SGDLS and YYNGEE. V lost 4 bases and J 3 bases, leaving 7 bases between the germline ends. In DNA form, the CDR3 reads TGTGCCAGCAGCAGGGCGGACACTGAAGCTTTCTTT. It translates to CASSRADTEAFF.